A single sample gave rise to the 11 T cell receptor beta chains below, sequenced in a study of preoperative IRX-2 immunotherapy in early breast cancer. Treatment here: preoperative locoregional IRX-2 cytokine immunotherapy. Generated by immunoSEQ multiplex PCR, the TCRdb table keeps only in-frame clones and is missing some. The table includes tens of thousands of clones, roughly 77% detected once. The source was lymph node tissue, collected after IRX-2 immunotherapy. These receptors all come from a human donor with breast cancer.

The V gene is TRBV11-3, the J gene TRBJ2-5, with TRBD1 identical over 8 bases. The CDR3 extends over 14 amino acids. J was trimmed by 5 bases and V by 3 bases; bases with no gene match: 5. The germline CDR1 and CDR2 sequences are SGHNT and YENEEA. The CDR3 nucleotides are TGTGCCAGCAGCTTGCCCAGGGGGCGTGAGACCCAGTACTTC. Encoded protein: CASSLPRGRETQYF.

This chain links TRBV28 with TRBJ1-5; a weak D match, TRBD1 (5 bases). The CDR3 length is 14 residues. V was clipped by 2 bases and J by 4 bases, with 9 bases between them. The V gene's germline CDR1 is MDHEN and CDR2 SYDVKM. The CDR3 DNA follows: TGTGCCAGCAGTTTAGACAGTATGAATCAGCCCCAGCATTTT. This sequence encodes CASSLDSMNQPQHF.

The chain carries TRBV28 and TRBJ1-2; TRBD1 might be the D (5 bases). Trimming stripped 7 bases from V and 8 bases from J, with 17 bases between. This CDR3 spans 13 amino acids. Germline V gene sequence: CDR1 MDHEN, CDR2 SYDVKM. CDR3 sequence reads: CASNPQGPGGYTF. CDR3 coding DNA: TGTGCCAGCAACCCGCAGGGCCCGGGAGGCTACACCTTC.

J is TRBJ2-7 and V is TRBV2; 7 bases align to TRBD2. V shed 0 bases and J 3 bases; nucleotides not matched to a gene: 8. The CDR3 contains 16 residues. Per germline, CDR1 SNHLY and CDR2 FYNNEI. CDR3: CASSEAGAGVNYEQYF. The CDR3 nucleotides are TGTGCCAGCAGTGAAGCGGGTGCGGGGGTAAACTACGAGCAGTACTTC.

This clone appeared a single time. The chain couples TRBV7-6 to TRBJ1-4, with D unclear. Trimming shortened V by 1 base and J by 3 bases, and 9 bases separated the two germline ends. This CDR3 is 15 amino acids long. Germline values: CDR1 SGHVS, CDR2 FNYEAQ. CDR3 DNA sequence: TGTGCCAGCAGCTTAGGGGGAGAAGCTAATGAAAAACTGTTTTTT. As protein: CASSLGGEANEKLFF.

CDR3: CASRRGSYNEQFF. CDR3 nucleotides: TGTGCCAGTAGGAGGGGCTCCTACAATGAGCAGTTCTTC. The V call is TRBV19, the J call TRBJ2-1; D assignment may be TRBD1 or TRBD2 (5 bases each). Germline CDR1 reads LNHDA; CDR2 reads SQIVND (reference sequence). This CDR3 region has 13 residues. V was trimmed by 6 bases and J by 0 bases, leaving 6 bases between them.

This chain joins TRBV18 and TRBJ2-7; D might be TRBD2 (6 bases). Per the germline V gene, CDR1 is KGHSH and CDR2 is LQKENI. There are 13 residues in the CDR3. Trimming pared 3 bases from V and 6 bases from J, leaving 12 bases between. The CDR3 DNA reads TGTGCCAGCTCACCCCGACTAGATGGCGAGCAGTACGTC. Its translation is CASSPRLDGEQYV.

The genes are TRBV5-1 and TRBJ1-2; a weak D match, TRBD1 (5 bases). The germline gives CDR1 SGHRS, CDR2 YFSETQ. Trimming removed 0 bases at V and 5 bases at J, with 14 bases between. There are 15 residues in the CDR3. CDR3 residues: CASSLDFGGNYGYTF. Written as DNA, the CDR3 is TGCGCCAGCAGCTTGGATTTTGGGGGAAATTATGGCTACACCTTC. The complete variable domain, with remaining parts taken from reference TRBV5-1 and TRBJ1-2, reads KAGVTQTPRYLIKTRGQQVTLSCSPISGHRSVSWYQQTPGQGLQFLFEYFSETQRNKGNFPGRFSGRQFSNSRSEMNVSTLELGDSALYLCASSLDFGGNYGYTFGSGTRLTVV.

The chain uses TRBV30 and TRBJ2-7; TRBD1 matches 8 bases. The V and J ends lost 2 bases and 0 bases, in that order; junction bases with no gene match: 9. CDR3 length: 16 amino acids. Germline V gene lookup returns CDR1 GTSNPN and CDR2 SVGIG (reference sequence). The DNA of the CDR3 is TGTGCCTGGAGTTGGCGAAAAACAGGGGGCTCCTACGAGCAGTACTTC. Its translation is CAWSWRKTGGSYEQYF.

The chain joins TRBV29-1 to TRBJ1-2; 7 bases line up with TRBD1. Unmatched junction bases numbered 7, after V lost 6 bases and J lost 6 bases. Germline CDR1 and CDR2: SQVTM and ANQGSEA. The CDR3 has 12 amino acids. DNA of the CDR3: TGCAGCGTCCGGACAGGAAGGGATGGCTACACCTTC. Protein: CSVRTGRDGYTF.

This clone was seen just once. The V gene is TRBV12-5, the J gene TRBJ2-3; TRBD2 might be the D (6 bases). The CDR3 totals 12 residues. Looked up from germline, CDR1 is LGHNT and CDR2 is FRNRAP. Trimming pared 4 bases from V and 6 bases from J, leaving 8 bases between. CDR3 bases: TGTGCTAGTGGTTCCGCGGGGGATACGCAGTATTTT. This gives the protein CASGSAGDTQYF.